The 32 T cell receptor beta chains in this list originate from one sample, sequenced in a study of CD8+ T cells in alopecia areata. The sequencing template was cDNA reverse transcribed from extracted RNA. TCRdb's table, derived via immunoSEQ multiplex PCR, lists solely in-frame clones and lacks some. Here the sample spans 150,000 or so clones, 85% to 90% being singletons. Documented treatment: oral pan-JAK inhibitor, 5-10 mg twice daily. This material consisted of CD8+ T cells sorted from blood, taken at week 4, from a patient treated with tofacitinib. These receptors all stem from a human donor with alopecia areata.

The V and J genes are TRBV9 and TRBJ2-5; 12 bases fit TRBD1. This CDR3 spans 15 amino acids. Germline trimming cut 3 bases from V and 5 bases from J; bases unmatched to any gene: 5. CDR1 is SGDLS, CDR2 YYNGEE, per germline. The CDR3 sequence: CASSAGTGGWETQYF. The CDR3 DNA follows: TGTGCCAGCAGCGCCGGGACAGGGGGCTGGGAGACCCAGTACTTC. The full variable domain, with the rest looked up from reference TRBV9 and TRBJ2-5, is DSGVTQTPKHLITATGQRVTLRCSPRSGDLSVYWYQQSLDQGLQFLIQYYNGEERAKGNILERFSAQQFPDLHSELNLSSLELGDSALYFCASSAGTGGWETQYFGPGTRLLVL.

The V gene is TRBV5-1, the J gene TRBJ2-2, with D unresolved. Trimming stripped 2 bases from V and 7 bases from J, with 12 bases between. The V gene's germline CDR1 is SGHRS and CDR2 YFSETQ. This CDR3 has 14 amino acids. The CDR3 here is CASSLVGEVGELFF. Here the CDR3 DNA reads TGCGCCAGCAGCTTAGTCGGAGAAGTCGGGGAGCTGTTTTTT.

This chain links TRBV11-2 with TRBJ2-2, with 11 bases identical to TRBD2. With V trimmed by 5 bases and J by 5 bases, 1 base remained unmatched. The length of the CDR3 is 14 residues. The germline CDR1 and CDR2 sequences are SGHAT and FQNNGV. The CDR3 nucleotides read TGTGCCAGCAGCGGGACTAGCGGAACCGGGGAGCTGTTTTTT. Its translation: CASSGTSGTGELFF.

A word on this clone: The same CDR3 arises from other DNA sequences in this sample as well. CDR3 amino acids: CSVETGGSYEQYF. CDR3 coding DNA: TGCAGCGTCGAGACAGGGGGATCCTACGAGCAGTACTTC. This rearrangement joins TRBV29-1 to TRBJ2-7; TRBD1 matches at 9 bases. This CDR3 comprises 13 residues. Trimming took 6 bases from V and 1 from J; bases not matched to a gene: 4. Looked up from germline, CDR1 is SQVTM and CDR2 is ANQGSEA.

The chain joins TRBV30 to TRBJ2-7, with 7 nucleotides matching TRBD1. Per germline, CDR1 GTSNPN and CDR2 SVGIG (reference sequence). The length of the CDR3 is 12 residues. V dropped 5 bases and J dropped 4; count of bases not matched to a gene: 5. CDR3 protein: CAWGTEEYEQYF. The CDR3 DNA reads as TGTGCCTGGGGGACAGAAGAATACGAGCAGTACTTC.

This clone was detected once. The chain carries TRBV7-9 and TRBJ1-5; TRBD1 matches at 7 bases. Per germline, CDR1 SEHNR and CDR2 FQNEAQ (reference sequence). This CDR3 spans 14 amino acids. Trimming at V came to 5 bases and at J to 4 bases, leaving 5 bases not matched to a gene. The CDR3 reads CASSGDRENQPQHF. In DNA form, the CDR3 reads TGTGCCAGCAGCGGCGACAGGGAGAATCAGCCCCAGCATTTT.

The CDR3 loop reads CASSDPTIARGDREKLFF. DNA for the CDR3: TGTGCCAGCAGTGACCCTACAATAGCGAGGGGTGATAGAGAAAAACTGTTTTTT. The chain recombines TRBV2 with TRBJ1-4; D might be TRBD1 (5 bases). The V gene's germline CDR1 is SNHLY and CDR2 FYNNEI. The CDR3 contains 18 residues. Trimming pared 3 bases from V and 8 bases from J, leaving 25 bases between. Variable domain in full (rest from reference TRBV2 and TRBJ1-4): EPEVTQTPSHQVTQMGQEVILRCVPISNHLYFYWYRQILGQKVEFLVSFYNNEISEKSEIFDDQFSVERPDGSNFTLKIRSTKLEDSAMYFCASSDPTIARGDREKLFFGSGTQLSVL.

As for this clone: One junction end does not reproduce the germline sequence, and a read error may be involved. The sample holds other DNA sequences that translate to the same CDR3. V gene TRBV25-1 combines with J gene TRBJ1-1, with 8 bases fitting TRBD1. This CDR3 is built from 15 residues. CDR1 is MGHDK and CDR2 is SYGVNS in the germline V gene. This CDR3 reads CASSDWDRPNTEAFF. The CDR3, as DNA: TGTGCCAGCAGTGACTGGGACAGGCCGAACACTGAAGCCTTCTTT.

DNA for the CDR3: TGCAGCGTTGATACAGGGCATAGCAATCAGCCCCAGCATTTT. It specifies CSVDTGHSNQPQHF. This chain connects TRBV29-1 to TRBJ1-5; D is perhaps TRBD1 (6 bases). V was trimmed by 3 bases and J by 0 bases, leaving 9 bases between them. CDR3 length: 14 residues. Germline CDR1 SQVTM, CDR2 ANQGSEA.

This clone came up once. This rearrangement joins TRBV7-9 to TRBJ2-7; 7 bases map to TRBD2. J was trimmed by 5 bases and V by 5 bases; bases with no gene match: 3. This CDR3 region has 12 residues. Germline CDR1 and CDR2: SEHNR and FQNEAQ (reference sequence). CDR3: CASSPGLDEQYF. The CDR3 DNA sequence: TGTGCCAGCAGCCCTGGACTAGACGAGCAGTACTTC.

The chain has TRBV7-9 and TRBJ2-1; 13 positions match TRBD2. The trim removed 5 bases at V and 8 bases at J, leaving 6 bases unmatched. CDR1 and CDR2 from the germline V gene are SEHNR and FQNEAQ (reference sequence). CDR3 length: 15 amino acids. The CDR3 DNA sequence: TGTGCCAGCAGCCAAGGGACTAGCGGGAACGATGAGCAGTTCTTC. Amino acids: CASSQGTSGNDEQFF.

The chain uses TRBV27 and TRBJ1-1; D might be TRBD1 (5 bases). The CDR3 runs 11 residues. Per the germline V gene, CDR1 is MNHEY and CDR2 is SMNVEV (reference sequence). Trimming stripped 11 bases from V and 5 bases from J, with 12 bases between. The CDR3 loop reads CAVQGKTEAFF. The CDR3 nucleotides read TGTGCCGTCCAGGGCAAGACTGAAGCTTTCTTT.

The chain links TRBV4-1 to TRBJ2-7; TRBD2 matches 8 bases. With 0 bases clipped from V and 6 bases from J, the junction kept 4 bases outside the gene matches. CDR3 length equals 14 residues. Per germline, CDR1 MGHRA and CDR2 YSYEKL. CDR3 residues: CASSQEGLVSEQYF. For the CDR3, the DNA is TGCGCCAGCAGCCAAGAGGGACTAGTAAGCGAGCAGTACTTC.

This chain connects TRBV19 to TRBJ2-1, with unresolved D. The CDR3 has 13 residues. V lost 3 bases and J lost 7, with 10 bases in between. Germline assignment: CDR1 LNHDA and CDR2 SQIVND (reference sequence). The DNA of the CDR3 is TGTGCCAGTAGTATTGCAGGACGGAATGAGCAGTTCTTC. Translating gives CASSIAGRNEQFF. Full variable domain (rest looked up from reference TRBV19 and TRBJ2-1): DGGITQSPKYLFRKEGQNVTLSCEQNLNHDAMYWYRQDPGQGLRLIYYSQIVNDFQKGDIAEGYSVSREKKESFPLTVTSAQKNPTAFYLCASSIAGRNEQFFGPGTRLTVL.

This clone was picked up one time. This sequence joins TRBV4-1 and TRBJ1-5; D is perhaps TRBD1 (5 bases). Trimming shortened V by 8 bases and J by 3 bases, and 14 bases separated the two germline ends. The CDR3 sequence is 14 residues long. Germline V lookup: CDR1 MGHRA, CDR2 YSYEKL. The CDR3 is CASVKAGDNQPQHF. CDR3 sequence (DNA): TGCGCCAGCGTGAAGGCGGGGGACAATCAGCCCCAGCATTTT.

The chain combines TRBV27 with TRBJ2-7; weak D call: TRBD1 (6 bases). Germline values: CDR1 MNHEY, CDR2 SMNVEV (reference sequence). There are 14 residues in the CDR3. The V end lost 8 bases, the J end lost 1 base, and 15 bases lay between the germline ends. The CDR3 here is CASGVIGGSYEQYF. In nucleotides, the CDR3 is TGTGCCAGCGGGGTGATAGGGGGTTCCTACGAGCAGTACTTC.

The chain joins TRBV5-4 to TRBJ1-2; 11 bases are a match to TRBD1. The CDR3 is 13 residues long. Germline V gene data show CDR1 as SGHNT and CDR2 as YYREEE (reference sequence). Trimming at V came to 6 bases and at J to 8 bases, leaving 6 bases not matched to a gene. CDR3 coding DNA: TGTGCCAGCAACGGACAGGGGGCGGAGGGCTACACCTTC. Its protein product is CASNGQGAEGYTF.

This clone was seen more than once but under ten times. The chain joins TRBV7-3 to TRBJ2-3; TRBD2 matches at 13 bases. Trimming at V came to 4 bases and at J to 4 bases, leaving 8 bases not matched to a gene. The CDR3 consists of 17 residues. The V gene's germline CDR1 is SGHTA and CDR2 FQGTGA. The CDR3: CASSSWTSGSPPDTQYF. The CDR3 region has the DNA TGTGCCAGCAGCTCCTGGACTAGCGGGAGCCCCCCAGATACGCAGTATTTT.

This clone was counted a single time. This chain links TRBV4-1 with TRBJ2-1, with D unresolved. The CDR3 loop spans 13 amino acids. Germline CDR1 and CDR2: MGHRA and YSYEKL. V lost 4 bases and J lost 5, with 9 bases in between. The CDR3 DNA reads as TGCGCCAGCAGCCCCGTCGGAGACAATGAGCAGTTCTTC. Translated: CASSPVGDNEQFF.

This clone was seen just once. The chain joins TRBV2 to TRBJ2-7; D gene ambiguous. V shed 0 bases and J shed 2 bases, with 5 bases lying between them. Germline V gives CDR1 SNHLY, CDR2 FYNNEI. The CDR3 covers 13 residues. For the CDR3, the DNA is TGTGCCAGCAGTGAAGCGGGAACCTACGAGCAGTACTTC. This translates into CASSEAGTYEQYF.

The V and J genes are TRBV19 and TRBJ1-2, with a tentative D call TRBD1 (5 bases). Trimming cost V 3 bases and J 0 bases, with 11 bases left between them. Germline V CDR1 and CDR2: LNHDA, SQIVND (reference sequence). This CDR3 is 15 amino acids long. The CDR3 region is CASSIWGEANYGYTF. CDR3 sequence (DNA): TGTGCCAGTAGTATCTGGGGCGAAGCTAACTATGGCTACACCTTC.

This rearrangement joins TRBV7-6 to TRBJ2-1, with D uncertain. The V end lost 1 base, the J end lost 7 bases, and 5 bases lay between the germline ends. Germline values: CDR1 SGHVS, CDR2 FNYEAQ. The CDR3 extends over 12 amino acids. In DNA, the CDR3 is TGTGCCAGCAGCTTAGGGGAAAATGAGCAGTTCTTC. Protein sequence: CASSLGENEQFF.

The rearrangement joins TRBV5-6 to TRBJ2-5; TRBD2 might be the D (6 bases). Trimming shortened V by 4 bases and J by 4 bases, and 11 bases separated the two germline ends. From germline, CDR1 is SGHDT and CDR2 YYEEEE. This CDR3 is built from 13 residues. The CDR3 here is CASSAPGLETQYF. The CDR3 DNA sequence: TGTGCCAGCAGCGCTCCGGGACTAGAGACCCAGTACTTC.

V gene TRBV5-6 combines with J gene TRBJ2-7; TRBD2 agrees at 7 bases. The germline V gene encodes CDR1 SGHDT and CDR2 YYEEEE. The CDR3 covers 14 residues. Trimming at V came to 7 bases and at J to 6 bases, leaving 13 bases not matched to a gene. CDR3 loop: CASSPWGGPFEQYF. CDR3 nucleotides: TGTGCCAGCTCGCCCTGGGGGGGACCCTTCGAGCAGTACTTC. The full variable domain, its missing parts supplied by reference TRBV5-6 and TRBJ2-7, is DAGVTQSPTHLIKTRGQQVTLRCSPKSGHDTVSWYQQALGQGPQFIFQYYEEEERQRGNFPDRFSGHQFPNYSSELNVNALLLGDSALYLCASSPWGGPFEQYFGPGTRLTVT.

V is TRBV5-6 and J is TRBJ2-3; 8 positions agree with TRBD2. This CDR3 region has 14 residues. Trimming at V came to 4 bases and at J to 5 bases, leaving 6 bases not matched to a gene. Germline V gene lookup returns CDR1 SGHDT and CDR2 YYEEEE. This CDR3 reads CASSQAGEVDTQYF. The DNA of the CDR3 is TGTGCCAGCAGCCAAGCGGGAGAGGTAGATACGCAGTATTTT. Together with reference TRBV5-6 and TRBJ2-3, the CDR3 gives the full variable domain: DAGVTQSPTHLIKTRGQQVTLRCSPKSGHDTVSWYQQALGQGPQFIFQYYEEEERQRGNFPDRFSGHQFPNYSSELNVNALLLGDSALYLCASSQAGEVDTQYFGPGTRLTVL.

This clone was seen only a few times. The CDR3 sequence is CAWSVPRTSFYEQYF. CDR3 bases: TGTGCCTGGAGTGTACCGAGGACATCCTTCTACGAGCAGTACTTC. The V call is TRBV30, the J call TRBJ2-7; D perhaps matches TRBD1 (5 bases). V shed 0 bases and J shed 3 bases, with 15 bases lying between them. CDR1 is GTSNPN, CDR2 SVGIG, per germline (reference sequence). The CDR3 has 15 residues.

This chain links TRBV27 with TRBJ1-2; a possible D gene is TRBD1 (5 bases). Trimming stripped 2 bases from V and 6 bases from J, with 7 bases between. The CDR3 is 12 residues long. Germline assignment: CDR1 MNHEY and CDR2 SMNVEV (reference sequence). The CDR3 sequence is CASSLEGHGYTF. The CDR3 DNA reads as TGTGCCAGCAGTTTAGAGGGACATGGCTACACCTTC.

The chain links TRBV29-1 to TRBJ2-7; the D is unclear. This CDR3 is built from 15 residues. From germline, CDR1 is SQVTM and CDR2 ANQGSEA. V was shortened by 2 bases and J by 3 bases, with 17 bases between the two germline ends. Here the CDR3 reads CSVELQATEDYEQYF. CDR3 coding DNA: TGCAGCGTTGAATTGCAGGCTACCGAAGACTACGAGCAGTACTTC.

V usage is TRBV25-1 and J usage is TRBJ2-1; D gene ambiguous. V was pared by 2 bases and J by 4 bases, with 9 bases between. CDR1 and CDR2 from the germline V gene are MGHDK and SYGVNS. The CDR3 has 14 residues. The CDR3 sequence is CASSEGQLYNEQFF. CDR3 nucleotides: TGTGCCAGCAGTGAAGGGCAGCTGTACAATGAGCAGTTCTTC. Full variable domain (rest looked up from reference TRBV25-1 and TRBJ2-1): EADIYQTPRYLVIGTGKKITLECSQTMGHDKMYWYQQDPGMELHLIHYSYGVNSTEKGDLSSESTVSRIRTEHFPLTLESARPSHTSQYLCASSEGQLYNEQFFGPGTRLTVL.

The V gene is TRBV9, the J gene TRBJ1-4; 8 positions agree with TRBD1. The CDR3 is 15 amino acids. Germline values: CDR1 SGDLS, CDR2 YYNGEE. The J segment lost 8 bases and the V segment lost 3 bases, leaving 9 bases of the junction unmatched. CDR3 nucleotides: TGTGCCAGCAGCGACTACAGGGGGGCGGAGGAAAAACTGTTTTTT. This codes for CASSDYRGAEEKLFF. Full variable domain (missing parts from reference TRBV9 and TRBJ1-4): DSGVTQTPKHLITATGQRVTLRCSPRSGDLSVYWYQQSLDQGLQFLIQYYNGEERAKGNILERFSAQQFPDLHSELNLSSLELGDSALYFCASSDYRGAEEKLFFGSGTQLSVL.

The chain uses TRBV6-1 and TRBJ2-7; either TRBD1 or TRBD2 may supply D (6 bases each). CDR1 is MNHNS and CDR2 is SASEGT in the germline V gene. V was clipped by 6 bases and J by 4 bases, with 19 bases between them. This CDR3 spans 15 amino acids. The CDR3 region is CASSGLGGGSYEQYF. CDR3 sequence (DNA): TGTGCCAGCAGCGGTTTGGGGGGCGGATCTTACGAGCAGTACTTC.

CDR3 bases: TGCGCCAGCAGCCACCCGACAGGGACCTACGAGCAGTACTTC. Its protein product is CASSHPTGTYEQYF. The chain recombines TRBV4-1 with TRBJ2-5, with 7 bases fitting TRBD1. The J call is uncertain, as TRBJ2-7 better fits the DNA end. This CDR3 contains 14 residues. The germline CDR1 and CDR2 sequences are MGHRA and YSYEKL.